This record covers a single T cell receptor (beta chain). The sample comes from a study of shared clonotypes between healthy human individuals. V was pared by 7 bases and J by 3 bases, with 13 bases between. Germline V gene sequence: CDR1 SGHNT, CDR2 YYREEE (reference sequence). This CDR3 has 13 amino acids. Naive CD8 cells, CD45RO-negative and positively selected for CCR7, excluded terminally differentiated effector memory CD45RA+ cells. Clones were read by immunoSEQ multiplex PCR, and TCRdb kept only the in-frame ones, dropping some. The data hold about 1,800,000 clones, with less than 95% observed a single time.

This receptor was identified in a man younger than 30 in good health. The chain has TRBV5-4 and TRBJ1-1, with TRBD1 as a possible D gene (5 bases). Material for sequencing was naive CD8+ T cells sorted from blood. CDR3: CASRRGGDTEAFF. As DNA, the CDR3 is TGTGCCAGCCGGCGCGGAGGGGACACTGAAGCTTTCTTT. The full variable domain, in which reference TRBV5-4 and TRBJ1-1 provide the parts outside the CDR3, is ETGVTQSPTHLIKTRGQQVTLRCSSQSGHNTVSWYQQALGQGPQFIFQYYREEENGRGNFPPRFSGLQFPNYSSELNVNALELDDSALYLCASRRGGDTEAFFGQGTRLTVV.